The 5 T cell receptor beta chains in this list originate from one sample, sequenced in a study of T cell repertoires in cytomegalovirus infection. TCRdb re-analysed the reads in MiXCR, keeping a single row per CDR3 protein. The sample has about 480,000 distinct CDR3 sequences; roughly a third are singletons. These receptors have no known antigen. The sequencing here drew on cultured PBMCs, taken from culture after CMV antigen stimulation. The source of these receptors is a human donor in good health (CMV status not recorded). Some clones in this sample may be carry-over from other donors' samples.

This clonotype was counted between two and nine times. The chain has TRBV28 and TRBJ2-3; the match to TRBD2 covers 8 bases. V dropped 5 bases and J dropped 0; count of bases not matched to a gene: 7. In germline, CDR1 is MDHEN, CDR2 SYDVKM. The CDR3 length is 16 residues. CDR3 bases: TGTGCCAGCAGTAGCCTAGCGGGCACTAGCACAGATACGCAGTATTTT. Its translation is CASSSLAGTSTDTQYF.

The rearrangement uses TRBV29-1 and TRBJ1-4; TRBD1 might be the D (6 bases). Germline-derived CDR1 and CDR2 are SQVTM and ANQGSEA. The V gene lost 4 bases and the J gene lost 0 bases, with 12 bases spanning the gap. The CDR3 extends over 15 amino acids. CDR3 DNA sequence: TGCAGCGTTGGAGCCAGGGGTGCAACTAATGAAAAACTGTTTTTT. Residues: CSVGARGATNEKLFF.

The table lists this clonotype with a few counts. J is TRBJ2-3 and V is TRBV4-1, with D unclear. The CDR3 has 14 amino acids. Trimming took off 0 bases at V and 6 bases at J, with 10 bases between the two ends. Germline V gives CDR1 MGHRA, CDR2 YSYEKL. The CDR3 DNA is TGCGCCAGCAGCCAAGATGCCCCTCGGGATACGCAGTATTTT. Protein product: CASSQDAPRDTQYF.

V usage is TRBV18 and J usage is TRBJ2-7; 10 bases align to TRBD1. CDR1 is KGHSH and CDR2 is LQKENI in the germline V gene. After removal of 0 bases from V and 4 bases from J, the junction contained 3 bases not matched to a gene. The CDR3 spans 15 residues. Written as DNA, the CDR3 is TGTGCCAGCTCACCACCGACAGGGGGCTCGTACGAGCAGTACTTC. Translating gives CASSPPTGGSYEQYF.

V gene TRBV28 combines with J gene TRBJ2-1; D unclear. CDR1 is MDHEN, CDR2 SYDVKM, per germline. This CDR3 region has 17 residues. V dropped 6 bases and J dropped 5 bases, with 23 bases sitting between them. The CDR3 loop is CASRRPQFTPPHNEQFF. CDR3 coding DNA: TGTGCCAGCAGACGACCACAGTTCACACCTCCTCACAATGAGCAGTTCTTC. The full variable domain, its missing parts supplied by reference TRBV28 and TRBJ2-1, is DVKVTQSSRYLVKRTGEKVFLECVQDMDHENMFWYRQDPGLGLRLIYFSYDVKMKEKGDIPEGYSVSREKKERFSLILESASTNQTSMYLCASRRPQFTPPHNEQFFGPGTRLTVL.